This is a list of T cell receptor beta chains from one sample in a study of blood T cell repertoires in COVID-19. TCRdb's copy holds only in-frame clones and misses some; the assay was immunoSEQ multiplex PCR. The table lists around 73,000 clones, about 80% of them singletons, with 25% to 30% in the top ten. The sequenced sample consisted of peripheral blood. These receptors all come from a human donor in a cohort sampled during active COVID-19. CDR3s leave out the opening cysteine and the closing phenylalanine or tryptophan. The D gene is left open where the match is weak. Clone size is shown for a subset of rows, as once, few, many or a class of expanded clone.

CDR3aa | j_gene | abundance | v_gene | len | d_gene
SASRAQGAYEQY | TRBJ2-7 | . | TRBV20-1 | 12 | TRBD1
ASSEARQPIGYEQY | TRBJ2-7 | . | TRBV6-1 | 14 | .
SARGGHTIY | TRBJ1-3 | . | TRBV20-1 | 9 | .
AISEGLAGGDEQY | TRBJ2-7 | . | TRBV10-3 | 13 | TRBD2
ASSQEKKKDGPGRETQY | TRBJ2-5 | . | TRBV4-3 | 17 | .
ASKTGQGRTGELF | TRBJ2-2 | . | TRBV2 | 13 | TRBD1
ASRGLAGASGELF | TRBJ2-2 | . | TRBV2 | 13 | TRBD2
ASSFTSSDISSPLH | TRBJ1-6 | . | TRBV5-6 | 14 | .
ASGVSGTRSSNQPQH | TRBJ1-5 | . | TRBV2 | 15 | .
ASSRTGGLNTEAF | TRBJ1-1 | . | TRBV6-5 | 13 | TRBD1
ASSPGINYGYT | TRBJ1-2 | . | TRBV27 | 11 | .
ASSVSSYSGKNIQY | TRBJ2-4 | . | TRBV9 | 14 | .
ASSENQETQY | TRBJ2-5 | . | TRBV5-1 | 10 | .
ASSQRESTDTQY | TRBJ2-3 | . | TRBV4-1 | 12 | .
ATSREGGRSPEAF | TRBJ1-1 | . | TRBV15 | 13 | .
ASSLLAVTGELF | TRBJ2-2 | . | TRBV5-1 | 12 | .
ASGFGGGALVGEQF | TRBJ2-1 | . | TRBV12-5 | 14 | TRBD2
ASSLAGPSYEQY | TRBJ2-7 | . | TRBV4-1 | 12 | TRBD2
AIQNTGELF | TRBJ2-2 | . | TRBV10-3 | 9 | .
ASSLVVGEVETQY | TRBJ2-5 | . | TRBV5-6 | 13 | .
ASSPGQGWKSYEQY | TRBJ2-7 | . | TRBV4-1 | 14 | TRBD1
ASSARQGWYEQY | TRBJ2-7 | few | TRBV6-2/TRBV6-3 | 12 | TRBD1
ASSLSTEFGYT | TRBJ1-2 | . | TRBV5-4 | 11 | .
ASSFGDREVETQY | TRBJ2-5 | . | TRBV5-1 | 13 | TRBD1
ASSYLLAGTTDTQY | TRBJ2-3 | . | TRBV6-5 | 14 | TRBD2
ASGSGELF | TRBJ2-2 | . | TRBV18 | 8 | .
ASSEGGKLF | TRBJ1-4 | . | TRBV12-3/TRBV12-4 | 9 | .
SASTAGGTETQY | TRBJ2-5 | once | TRBV20-1 | 12 | TRBD2
ASWGQGNQPQH | TRBJ1-5 | few | TRBV10-2 | 11 | .
ASSLERDSRSYT | TRBJ1-2 | . | TRBV7-9 | 12 | TRBD1
ASSPGGAASLSYEQY | TRBJ2-7 | . | TRBV7-8 | 15 | .
ASSQAPPGAKNIQY | TRBJ2-4 | . | TRBV3-1/TRBV3-2 | 14 | .
ASSQAVLAGSTDTQY | TRBJ2-3 | . | TRBV4-2 | 15 | TRBD2
ASTQGQNYGYT | TRBJ1-2 | . | TRBV4-2 | 11 | TRBD1